The present T cell receptor beta chain was sequenced within a study of Ad26.COV2.S vaccination and SARS-CoV-2 variants. Across the study: It was the COV1001 Ad26.COV2.S trial arm that included the donor. Intramuscularly, Ad26.COV2.S was given either once or twice, 56 days apart. Study outcomes and limitations: Spike-specific CD8+ and CD4+ T cell responses reportedly showed substantial breadth after vaccination. Placebo recipients trailed vaccine recipients in spike-specific TCR breadth.

On this clone itself: The antigen remains unidentified.

Treatment noted: roughly 18 received Ad26.COV2.S at low or high dose, single or two shots; about 5 received placebo; per-sample allocation not given. Collection of samples fell on day 63 after the first vaccine or placebo injection. Assay: immunoSEQ multiplex PCR; the TCRdb copy retains only in-frame clones and omits some. The data hold 300,000 to 400,000 clones, with 88% observed a single time. Germline CDR1 reads SGHRS; CDR2 reads YFSETQ. The J segment lost 0 bases and the V segment lost 5 bases, leaving 4 bases of the junction unmatched. The CDR3 is 15 residues long. This receptor was obtained from a person aged 18-60 years who received the Ad26.COV2.S COVID-19 vaccine or a placebo. The rearrangement joins TRBV5-1 to TRBJ2-3, with 9 bases matching TRBD2. This sample comprised peripheral blood, obtained in a trial of Ad26.COV2.S vaccine versus placebo. CDR3 bases: TGCGCCAGCAGTTTCCTAGCGGGGAGCACAGATACGCAGTATTTT. Translation gives CASSFLAGSTDTQYF.